Listed below are T cell receptor beta chains from one sample, sequenced in a study of blood T cell repertoires in COVID-19. Assay: immunoSEQ multiplex PCR; the TCRdb copy retains only in-frame clones and omits some. The data show approximately 69,000 clones, with roughly 85% seen just once and about 18% held by the top ten. The sequencing input was peripheral blood. The receptors were gathered from a woman at least 80 years old with acute or convalescent COVID-19. CDR3s include the opening cysteine and the closing phenylalanine or tryptophan. D genes are given only for firm matches. A clone size is listed for some rows: how often the clone was seen (once, few, many), or a class if it is expanded.

v_call	d_call	j_call	clone_size	cdr3_aa
TRBV24-1	TRBD1	TRBJ1-1	-	CATRDRGPEAFF
TRBV5-6	-	TRBJ2-5	-	CASSSTVQETQYF
TRBV5-1	-	TRBJ1-5	-	CASSLGGLDQPQHF
TRBV6-5	TRBD2	TRBJ2-1	-	CASRLAGESYNEQFF
TRBV5-6	-	TRBJ2-1	-	CASSFSAGAAYNEQFF
TRBV7-3	TRBD2	TRBJ2-2	-	CASSSRTSGANTGELFF
TRBV11-2	TRBD1	TRBJ1-4	-	CASSLAAGGHEKLFF
TRBV18	-	TRBJ1-5	-	CASSPPMTVRSNQPQHF
TRBV3-1/TRBV3-2	TRBD2	TRBJ2-1	-	CASSQGNPGLAGVNEQFF
TRBV5-1	TRBD1	TRBJ1-1	few	CASSPGTGENTEAFF
TRBV5-1	-	TRBJ1-3	-	CASSSEGAGNTIYF
TRBV19	TRBD1	TRBJ2-7	-	CASSAGQGFSGEQYF
TRBV24-1	TRBD1	TRBJ1-6	-	CATNNGQGRNNSPLHF
TRBV7-9	-	TRBJ1-5	-	CASSLRRGAQPQHF
TRBV30	-	TRBJ2-3	-	CALGTHGTDTQYF
TRBV19	TRBD2	TRBJ2-1	-	CASSIFGGGAINEQFF
TRBV3-1/TRBV3-2	-	TRBJ2-3	-	CASSQDEYTQYF
TRBV14	-	TRBJ1-1	-	CASSQDTVEAFF
TRBV5-1	TRBD2	TRBJ2-7	few	CASSLGAGDYEQYF
TRBV6-5	TRBD1	TRBJ2-7	-	CASKGTGGTYEQYF
TRBV29-1	TRBD1	TRBJ2-2	-	CSARTGDGGELFF
TRBV6-6	-	TRBJ1-4	-	CASSYKGANEKLFF
TRBV12-3/TRBV12-4	TRBD1	TRBJ1-1	-	CASRTSGGTEAFF
TRBV11-2	TRBD2	TRBJ2-1	-	CASSATSGSQNEQFF
TRBV12-5	-	TRBJ1-1	-	CASGSSLSEAFF
TRBV6-6	TRBD1	TRBJ2-1	-	CASSYSRGQGPEQFF
TRBV18	TRBD1	TRBJ1-1	-	CASSRDRTMTNTEAFF
TRBV5-4	-	TRBJ1-3	-	CASSLAMGSSGNTIYF
TRBV5-1	-	TRBJ1-2	-	CASSLDTKYGYTF
TRBV3-1/TRBV3-2	-	TRBJ1-4	-	CASSRSNEKLFF
TRBV24-1	-	TRBJ2-1	-	CATSPPGGSSYNEQFF
TRBV3-1/TRBV3-2	-	TRBJ1-1	-	CASSPEVGNTEAFF
TRBV29-1	TRBD2	TRBJ2-3	once	CSVISSGGSTDTQYF
TRBV3-1/TRBV3-2	TRBD1	TRBJ1-2	-	CASSQEWAGGDYGYTF
TRBV2	-	TRBJ2-7	-	CASSRLESSYEQYF
TRBV6-5	TRBD1	TRBJ1-2	-	CASSQMGQEYGYTF
TRBV19	-	TRBJ1-1	-	CASISTGGTEAFF
TRBV19	-	TRBJ2-5	-	CASSPRNQETQYF
TRBV29-1	TRBD1	TRBJ1-2	-	CSVSSSGTGGYGYTF
TRBV18	-	TRBJ1-3	-	CASSPGGLPGNTIYF
TRBV29-1	-	TRBJ1-1	many	CSVLDVAGNTEAFF
TRBV19	TRBD2	TRBJ2-1	-	CASRTTWASGYNEQFF
TRBV9	-	TRBJ2-7	once	CASSVEPSRGGWSEQYF
TRBV24-1	TRBD2	TRBJ2-5	-	CATSDSSGGRSQETQYF
TRBV6-5	TRBD2	TRBJ2-7	-	CASSYSGRRYEQYF
TRBV11-2	-	TRBJ1-3	-	CASSQGGGDGNTIYF
TRBV5-4	-	TRBJ2-5	-	CASKKDFYQETQYF
TRBV7-2	-	TRBJ2-5	-	CASSLLVGVETQYF
TRBV24-1	TRBD1	TRBJ1-1	-	CATSEKGTGDQAFF
TRBV27	TRBD1	TRBJ1-5	few	CASHDRGGSNQPQHF
TRBV13	TRBD1	TRBJ2-5	-	CASSRQGIETQYF
TRBV12-3/TRBV12-4	-	TRBJ1-2	-	CASSLGASYGYTF
TRBV9	TRBD1	TRBJ1-5	-	CASSVGQGADQPQHF